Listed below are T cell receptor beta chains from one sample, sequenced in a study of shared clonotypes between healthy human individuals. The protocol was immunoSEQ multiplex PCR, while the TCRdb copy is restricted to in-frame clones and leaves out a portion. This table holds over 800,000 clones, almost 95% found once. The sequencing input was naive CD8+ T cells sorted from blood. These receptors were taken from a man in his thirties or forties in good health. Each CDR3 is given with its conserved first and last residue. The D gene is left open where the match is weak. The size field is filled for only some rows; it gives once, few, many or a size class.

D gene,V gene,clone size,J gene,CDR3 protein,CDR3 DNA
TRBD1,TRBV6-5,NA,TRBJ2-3,CASSYGTGPDTQYF,TGTGCCAGCAGTTACGGGACAGGGCCAGATACGCAGTATTTT
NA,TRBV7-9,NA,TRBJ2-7,CASRDGSAYEQYF,TGTGCCAGCAGGGACGGGTCTGCCTACGAGCAGTACTTC
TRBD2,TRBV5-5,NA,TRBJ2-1,CASSLAAAGLAVGDEQFF,TGTGCCAGCAGCTTGGCGGCCGCAGGACTAGCGGTTGGCGATGAGCAGTTCTTC
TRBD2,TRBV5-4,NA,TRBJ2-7,CASSPGLASSYEQYF,TGTGCCAGCAGCCCAGGACTAGCGAGCTCCTACGAGCAGTACTTC
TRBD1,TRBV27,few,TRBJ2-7,CASSLAGTGLYEQYF,TGTGCCAGCAGTTTGGCCGGGACAGGGCTCTACGAGCAGTACTTC
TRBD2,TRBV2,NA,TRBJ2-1,CASSEREGTSGYNEQFF,TGTGCCAGCAGTGAGAGGGAAGGGACTAGTGGCTACAATGAGCAGTTCTTC
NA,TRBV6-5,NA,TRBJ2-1,CASSYLDTYNEQFF,TGTGCCAGCAGTTACTTAGACACTTACAATGAGCAGTTCTTC
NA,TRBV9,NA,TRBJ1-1,CASSPQDPVGEAFF,TGTGCCAGCAGCCCCCAGGACCCGGTCGGCGAAGCTTTCTTT
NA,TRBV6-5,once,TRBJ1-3,CASSYSGLRNTIYF,TGTGCCAGCAGTTACTCAGGCCTGAGAAACACCATATATTTT
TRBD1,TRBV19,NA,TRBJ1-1,CASSTGTGEGTEAFF,TGTGCCAGTAGTACCGGGACAGGGGAGGGCACTGAAGCTTTCTTT
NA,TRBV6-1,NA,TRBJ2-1,CASSEEAREYNEQFF,TGTGCCAGCAGTGAAGAGGCTCGGGAGTACAATGAGCAGTTCTTC
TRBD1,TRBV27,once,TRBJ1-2,CASSISSPGQVYGYTF,TGTGCCAGCAGTATTTCCTCACCGGGACAGGTCTATGGCTACACCTTC
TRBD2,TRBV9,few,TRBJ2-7,CASSSLAGVLYF,TGTGCCAGCAGCTCCCTAGCGGGAGTGCTGTACTTC
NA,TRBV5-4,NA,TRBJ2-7,CASSWGGAEQYF,TGTGCCAGCAGCTGGGGCGGGGCCGAGCAGTACTTC
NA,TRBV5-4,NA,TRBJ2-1,CASSLPRDLGDPSYNEQFF,TGTGCCAGCAGCTTGCCTCGGGACCTGGGGGACCCCTCTTACAATGAGCAGTTCTTC
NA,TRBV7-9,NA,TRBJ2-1,CASSSEGGPLNPQFF,TGTGCCAGCAGCTCCGAGGGGGGTCCACTCAATCCGCAGTTCTTC
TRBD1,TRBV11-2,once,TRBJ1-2,CASSLGTGGHGYTF,TGTGCCAGCAGCTTAGGGACAGGGGGCCATGGCTACACCTTC
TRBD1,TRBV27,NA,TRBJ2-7,CASSPGTGTRYEQYF,TGTGCCAGCAGTCCAGGGACAGGGACACGCTACGAGCAGTACTTC
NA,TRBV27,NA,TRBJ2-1,CASSKGPYNEQFF,TGTGCCAGCAGTAAGGGACCTTACAATGAGCAGTTCTTC
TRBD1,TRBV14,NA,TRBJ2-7,CASSLLGQGVSEQYF,TGTGCCAGCAGCCTGCTGGGACAGGGTGTAAGTGAGCAGTACTTC
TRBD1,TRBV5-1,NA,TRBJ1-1,CASRQTGTTEAFF,TGCGCCAGCAGACAGACAGGGACCACTGAAGCTTTCTTT
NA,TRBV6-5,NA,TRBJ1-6,CASSYADSYNSPLHF,TGTGCCAGCAGTTATGCGGACTCCTATAATTCACCCCTCCACTTT
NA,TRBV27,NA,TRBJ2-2,CASRGNSGYTGELFF,TGTGCCAGCAGGGGAAATAGCGGCTACACCGGGGAGCTGTTTTTT
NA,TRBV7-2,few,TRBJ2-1,CASSPPPGSSYNEQFF,TGTGCCAGCAGCCCCCCCCCGGGGAGCTCCTACAATGAGCAGTTCTTC
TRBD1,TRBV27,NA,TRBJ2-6,CASSPLLTGVGANVLTF,TGTGCCAGCAGTCCCCTCCTCACAGGGGTTGGGGCCAACGTCCTGACTTTC
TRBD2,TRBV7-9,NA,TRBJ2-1,CASSLSGRASYNEQFF,TGTGCCAGCAGCTTAAGCGGGAGGGCCTCCTACAATGAGCAGTTCTTC
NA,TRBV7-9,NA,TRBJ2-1,CASSFETPSQFF,TGTGCCAGCAGCTTTGAGACCCCCAGCCAGTTCTTC
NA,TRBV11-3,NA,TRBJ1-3,CASSLDPGDTIYF,TGTGCCAGCAGCTTAGATCCCGGGGACACCATATATTTT
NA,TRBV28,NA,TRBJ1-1,CASSMATEAFF,TGTGCCAGCAGTATGGCCACTGAAGCTTTCTTT
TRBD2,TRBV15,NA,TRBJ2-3,CATSRDRGGGTDTQYF,TGTGCCACCAGCAGAGATAGGGGAGGGGGCACAGATACGCAGTATTTT
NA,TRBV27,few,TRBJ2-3,CASSPSTDTQYF,TGTGCCAGCAGTCCTAGCACAGATACGCAGTATTTT
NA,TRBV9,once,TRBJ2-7,CASSRSGDPYEQYF,TGTGCCAGCAGCCGATCGGGAGATCCCTACGAGCAGTACTTC
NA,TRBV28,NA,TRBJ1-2,CASIQPWGQGKVDGYTF,TGTGCCAGCATCCAACCCTGGGGGCAGGGAAAGGTTGACGGCTACACCTTC
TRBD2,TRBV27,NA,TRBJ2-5,CASSLGTLAGTQETQYF,TGTGCCAGCAGTTTGGGAACATTAGCGGGAACTCAAGAGACCCAGTACTTC
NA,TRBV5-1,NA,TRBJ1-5,CASSSEQGGGQPQHF,TGCGCCAGCAGCTCTGAACAGGGTGGTGGTCAGCCCCAGCATTTT
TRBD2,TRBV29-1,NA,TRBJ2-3,CSVRVGGGPDTQYF,TGCAGCGTTCGGGTCGGGGGGGGCCCAGATACGCAGTATTTT
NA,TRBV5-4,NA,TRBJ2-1,CASSPRESDNEQFF,TGTGCCAGCAGCCCAAGAGAGTCTGACAATGAGCAGTTCTTC
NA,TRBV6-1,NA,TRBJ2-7,CASSERAAANYEQYF,TGTGCCAGCAGTGAACGAGCGGCGGCGAACTACGAGCAGTACTTC
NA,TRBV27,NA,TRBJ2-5,CASSWSAVETQYF,TGTGCCAGCAGTTGGTCAGCAGTTGAGACCCAGTACTTC
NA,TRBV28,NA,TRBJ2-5,CASLHPPQETQYF,TGTGCCAGCCTACACCCACCTCAAGAGACCCAGTACTTC
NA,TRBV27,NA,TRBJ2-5,CASSFLARGEETQYF,TGTGCCAGCAGTTTTTTGGCGAGGGGAGAAGAGACCCAGTACTTC
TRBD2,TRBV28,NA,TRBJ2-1,CASSLSLELANEQFF,TGTGCCAGCAGTTTATCGCTCGAACTAGCGAATGAGCAGTTCTTC
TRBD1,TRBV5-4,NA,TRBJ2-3,CASSLRTGDTQYF,TGTGCCAGCAGCCTACGGACAGGGGATACGCAGTATTTT
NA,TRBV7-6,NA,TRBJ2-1,CASSLELDNEQFF,TGTGCCAGCAGCTTAGAGTTGGACAATGAGCAGTTCTTC
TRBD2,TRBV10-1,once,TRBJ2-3,CASSETSGFLTDTQYF,TGCGCCAGCAGTGAAACTAGCGGTTTCCTCACAGATACGCAGTATTTT
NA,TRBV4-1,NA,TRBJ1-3,CASSVFRASKFYSGNTIYF,TGCGCCAGCAGTGTTTTCCGGGCTTCTAAATTTTACTCTGGAAACACCATATATTTT
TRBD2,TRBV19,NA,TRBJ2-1,CASAVAGVYNEQFF,TGTGCCAGTGCAGTAGCGGGAGTGTACAATGAGCAGTTCTTC
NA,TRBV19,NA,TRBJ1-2,CASSIPLGDFYGYTF,TGTGCCAGTAGTATTCCGTTAGGAGACTTCTATGGCTACACCTTC
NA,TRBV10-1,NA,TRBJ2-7,CASSADLAYYEQYF,TGCGCCAGCAGTGCGGACCTAGCATACTACGAGCAGTACTTC
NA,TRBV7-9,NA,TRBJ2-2,CASMGLGTLNTGELFF,TGTGCCAGCATGGGTCTCGGGACACTGAACACCGGGGAGCTGTTTTTT
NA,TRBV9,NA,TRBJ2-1,CASSVGEDEQFF,TGTGCCAGCAGCGTAGGGGAGGATGAGCAGTTCTTC
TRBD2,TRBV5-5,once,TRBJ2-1,CASNQREVVYNEQFF,TGTGCCAGCAACCAGCGGGAGGTGGTCTACAATGAGCAGTTCTTC